Shown below are 27 T cell receptor beta chains from a single sample sequenced in a study of blood T cell repertoires in COVID-19. Sequencing was performed with immunoSEQ multiplex PCR; in TCRdb, only in-frame clones are kept and a portion is missing. Of roughly 410,000 clones in the sample, around 89% were seen once. Material: peripheral blood. The receptor source for this set is a woman aged 40-49 years with COVID-19, enrolled during active disease.

This clone was seen only once. The gene calls are TRBV15 and TRBJ1-4, with TRBD1 identical over 7 bases. V lost 5 bases and J lost 5; bases outside the gene matches: 5. The germline gives CDR1 LNHNV, CDR2 YYDKDF (reference sequence). There are 14 residues in the CDR3. CDR3 sequence: CATSLDRRNEKLFF. Here the CDR3 DNA reads TGTGCCACCAGCTTGGACAGGCGGAATGAAAAACTGTTTTTT.

The CDR3 DNA reads as TGTGCCAGCAGTAAAACGACAGGGGTGGTCGAAAAACTGTTTTTT. This sequence encodes CASSKTTGVVEKLFF. The V and J genes are TRBV28 and TRBJ1-4, with 8 bases lining up with TRBD1. The CDR3 length is 15 residues. The junction had 10 bases not matched to a gene; V was cut back by 5 bases and J by 8 bases. The germline gives CDR1 MDHEN, CDR2 SYDVKM.

The J gene is TRBJ1-1, the V gene TRBV9; perhaps TRBD1 as D (5 bases). Looked up from germline, CDR1 is SGDLS and CDR2 is YYNGEE. V shed 4 bases and J shed 1 base, with 11 bases lying between them. This CDR3 spans 14 amino acids. CDR3 DNA sequence: TGTGCCAGCAGCCCCGTCGGGGGGAACACTGAAGCTTTCTTT. Protein: CASSPVGGNTEAFF.

The V and J genes are TRBV2 and TRBJ1-2; 7 bases map to TRBD1. V lost 1 base to trimming and J lost 4 bases; unmatched junction nucleotides: 3. Germline loops: CDR1 SNHLY, CDR2 FYNNEI. The CDR3 covers 14 residues. CDR3: CASSEGNRGYGYTF. For the CDR3, the DNA is TGTGCCAGCAGTGAAGGTAACAGGGGCTATGGCTACACCTTC.

The chain carries TRBV12-3 or TRBV12-4 and TRBJ1-3, with 7 bases that match TRBD1. Losses at the gene ends were 5 bases for V and 8 bases for J; bases not matched to a gene: 6. The CDR3 spans 13 residues. In DNA form, the CDR3 reads TGTGCCAGCAGTCACAGGGGCGATTACACCATATATTTT. It translates to CASSHRGDYTIYF.

The gene calls are TRBV19 and TRBJ1-5; TRBD1 matches at 9 bases. Germline assignment: CDR1 LNHDA and CDR2 SQIVND (reference sequence). The CDR3 sequence is 15 residues long. V lost 8 bases to trimming and J lost 1 base; unmatched junction nucleotides: 6. The CDR3 DNA is TGTGCCAGTGCTCCGGGACAGGGAAGCAATCAGCCCCAGCATTTT. It encodes CASAPGQGSNQPQHF.

For the CDR3, the DNA is TGTGCCAGCAGCGCGGGCCCTGGTCAGCCCCAGCATTTT. Translated, it gives CASSAGPGQPQHF. The chain is built from TRBV2 and TRBJ1-5; no firm D call. Trimming pared 6 bases from V and 6 bases from J, leaving 12 bases between. The CDR3 totals 13 residues. Per the germline V gene, CDR1 is SNHLY and CDR2 is FYNNEI.

The gene calls are TRBV6-6 and TRBJ2-1; TRBD1 is a possible D gene (6 bases). This CDR3 spans 18 amino acids. Trimming left V 5 bases short and J 0 bases short, with 20 bases between. Germline V gene sequence: CDR1 MNHNY, CDR2 SVGAGI (reference sequence). The CDR3 nucleotides are TGTGCCAGCAGTAGATATACCACAGGGTCTGGCTCCTACAATGAGCAGTTCTTC. Its translation: CASSRYTTGSGSYNEQFF.

The CDR3 DNA reads as TGTGCCAGCAGTTTATCTTCAGGGGGTAAATCTAGCGGGCTGTTTAGCACAGATACGCAGTATTTT. This codes for CASSLSSGGKSSGLFSTDTQYF. This sequence joins TRBV27 and TRBJ2-3; D perhaps matches TRBD2 (8 bases). This CDR3 comprises 22 residues. Germline assignment: CDR1 MNHEY and CDR2 SMNVEV (reference sequence). The germline V and J ends were trimmed by 0 bases and 0 bases, with 28 bases remaining between them.

The chain recombines TRBV4-3 with TRBJ2-1; D remains ambiguous. CDR3 length: 12 residues. Per the germline V gene, CDR1 is LGHNA and CDR2 is YSLEER. The V gene lost 0 bases and the J gene lost 8 bases, with 5 bases spanning the gap. CDR3 loop: CASSQDAYEQFF. CDR3 DNA sequence: TGCGCCAGCAGCCAAGATGCGTATGAGCAGTTCTTC.

This sequence joins TRBV7-8 and TRBJ2-7; no reliable D call. The CDR3 runs 15 residues. V lost 5 bases, J lost 0 bases, and 14 bases lay in between. CDR1 and CDR2 from the germline V gene are SGHVS and FQNEAQ. In DNA, the CDR3 is TGTGCCAGCAGCAAAACTCCATGGAGCTCCTACGAGCAGTACTTC. This sequence encodes CASSKTPWSSYEQYF.

CDR3 DNA: TGTGCCAGCAGTTTGGAAAGCGGGAGGTCTTCCGGGGAGCTGTTTTTT. Translated: CASSLESGRSSGELFF. This chain uses TRBV28 with TRBJ2-2, with 9 bases identical to TRBD2. Germline V gene data show CDR1 as MDHEN and CDR2 as SYDVKM. This CDR3 is 16 amino acids long. With 3 bases clipped from V and 6 bases from J, the junction kept 8 bases outside the gene matches.

In this sample, this clone is medium-sized (0.01 to 0.1%). The chain couples TRBV6-5 to TRBJ1-2; 7 nucleotides align to TRBD1. The CDR3 contains 12 residues. Germline trimming cut 6 bases from V and 4 bases from J; bases unmatched to any gene: 2. CDR1 is MNHEY, CDR2 SVGAGI, per germline. CDR3 sequence (DNA): TGTGCCAGCAGCGCAGGGGGCTATGGCTACACCTTC. Translating it yields CASSAGGYGYTF.

The chain carries TRBV5-6 and TRBJ1-1; 8 positions agree with TRBD1. Germline V gene data show CDR1 as SGHDT and CDR2 as YYEEEE. V dropped 3 bases and J dropped 4; count of bases not matched to a gene: 5. The CDR3 totals 14 residues. In nucleotides, the CDR3 is TGTGCCAGCAGCTGGACAGGGAGGGGCACTGAAGCTTTCTTT. It specifies CASSWTGRGTEAFF. The variable domain in full, with the rest retrieved from reference TRBV5-6 and TRBJ1-1, is DAGVTQSPTHLIKTRGQQVTLRCSPKSGHDTVSWYQQALGQGPQFIFQYYEEEERQRGNFPDRFSGHQFPNYSSELNVNALLLGDSALYLCASSWTGRGTEAFFGQGTRLTVV.

A word on this clone: In the same sample, other DNA sequences code for this CDR3. The chain couples TRBV7-2 to TRBJ1-2; no clear D. This CDR3 comprises 12 residues. The germline V and J ends were trimmed by 2 bases and 5 bases, with 6 bases remaining between them. Germline-derived CDR1 and CDR2 are SGHTA and FQGNSA. The CDR3 sequence: CASSLSGYGYTF. In DNA form, the CDR3 reads TGTGCCAGCAGCTTATCGGGTTATGGCTACACCTTC. Drawing the rest from reference TRBV7-2 and TRBJ1-2, the complete variable domain is GAGVSQSPSNKVTEKGKDVELRCDPISGHTALYWYRQSLGQGLEFLIYFQGNSAPDKSGLPSDRFSAERTGGSVSTLTIQRTQQEDSAVYLCASSLSGYGYTFGSGTRLTVV.

The chain has TRBV5-1 and TRBJ1-4; 9 bases match TRBD1. The CDR3 loop spans 15 amino acids. J gave up 8 bases and V 4 bases, and 9 bases lay outside the gene matches. Germline V gene sequence: CDR1 SGHRS, CDR2 YFSETQ. The CDR3 loop is CASSLEGTGSEKLFF. In DNA, the CDR3 is TGCGCCAGCAGCCTCGAAGGGACAGGGTCCGAAAAACTGTTTTTT.

This chain uses TRBV6-5 with TRBJ1-1, with no clear D. The germline V gene has CDR1 MNHEY and CDR2 SVGAGI. V shed 0 bases and J shed 3 bases, with 5 bases lying between them. The CDR3 loop spans 13 amino acids. The CDR3 DNA reads as TGTGCCAGCAGTTACTCGCCAGACACTGAAGCTTTCTTT. The encoded protein is CASSYSPDTEAFF.

The chain combines TRBV12-3 or TRBV12-4 with TRBJ1-3; TRBD1 is a possible D gene (5 bases). Trimming removed 6 bases from V and 9 bases from J, with 12 bases in between. The CDR3 is made up of 12 amino acids. CDR3 protein: CASSRTYSTIYF. DNA for the CDR3: TGTGCCAGCAGCAGGACATATAGCACCATATATTTT.

V gene TRBV5-1 combines with J gene TRBJ2-3; D ambiguous. The CDR3 runs 14 residues. Germline-derived CDR1 and CDR2 are SGHRS and YFSETQ. Deletions cut 0 bases from V and 1 base from J, with 6 bases between. The CDR3 bases are TGCGCCAGCAGCTTGGAATCAGGCACAGATACGCAGTATTTT. Its translation is CASSLESGTDTQYF.

The V gene is TRBV10-3, the J gene TRBJ2-7, with a weak D call TRBD2 (5 bases). Trimming pared 5 bases from V and 3 bases from J, leaving 17 bases between. Germline CDR1 reads ENHRY; CDR2 reads SYGVKD. The CDR3 covers 15 residues. CDR3 nucleotide sequence: TGTGCCATCAGTTCTGACACCGTGAGGGTCTACGAGCAGTACTTC. Translation: CAISSDTVRVYEQYF.

This clone turned up a few times. The genes are TRBV9 and TRBJ1-5; TRBD1 matches 8 bases. The V and J ends lost 4 bases and 6 bases, in that order; junction bases with no gene match: 6. Per the germline V gene, CDR1 is SGDLS and CDR2 is YYNGEE. The CDR3 loop spans 14 amino acids. The CDR3 DNA sequence: TGTGCCAGCAGCTTAGGACAGGGAAGTCAGCCCCAGCATTTT. It encodes CASSLGQGSQPQHF.

The gene calls are TRBV4-3 and TRBJ2-3, with D unresolved. Germline loops: CDR1 LGHNA, CDR2 YSLEER. CDR3 length: 15 residues. Deletions cut 0 bases from V and 11 bases from J, with 18 bases between. The CDR3 DNA follows: TGCGCCAGCAGCCAAGACCTGACGTTCCCCTGGAGGCAGTATTTT. As protein: CASSQDLTFPWRQYF.

J is TRBJ2-2 and V is TRBV28; 8 bases are shared with TRBD1. CDR1 is MDHEN, CDR2 SYDVKM, per germline. This CDR3 contains 17 residues. V was clipped by 6 bases and J by 1 base; unmatched bases: 10. The chain's CDR3 is CASRTLPGTGNTGELFF. Here the CDR3 DNA reads TGTGCCAGCAGAACCTTACCCGGGACAGGGAACACCGGGGAGCTGTTTTTT.

The V and J genes are TRBV25-1 and TRBJ1-4; 8 positions match TRBD1. J gave up 8 bases and V 6 bases, and 8 bases lay outside the gene matches. The CDR3 is 14 amino acids. CDR1 and CDR2 from the germline V gene are MGHDK and SYGVNS. CDR3 region: CASSDGQGGEKLFF. As DNA, the CDR3 is TGTGCCAGCAGCGATGGACAGGGAGGGGAAAAACTGTTTTTT.

This sequence joins TRBV19 and TRBJ2-3, with 11 bases fitting TRBD1. The length of the CDR3 is 15 residues. Unmatched junction bases numbered 3, after V lost 3 bases and J lost 4 bases. Germline V gene data show CDR1 as LNHDA and CDR2 as SQIVND (reference sequence). The CDR3 DNA reads TGTGCCAGTAGTATCCCGGGACAGGGGGCAGATACGCAGTATTTT. Encoded protein: CASSIPGQGADTQYF.

The rearrangement links TRBV18 to TRBJ1-3; D is undetermined. The germline gives CDR1 KGHSH, CDR2 LQKENI. The CDR3 is made up of 17 amino acids. The ends were cut back, 1 base at V and 0 bases at J, with 13 bases in the middle. The CDR3 DNA reads as TGTGCCAGCTCACCACGCCCAGAACAGTTCTCTGGAAACACCATATATTTT. Translated, it gives CASSPRPEQFSGNTIYF.

On this clone: Other DNA sequences in the sample encode the same CDR3. The chain joins TRBV6-5 to TRBJ1-4; 10 nucleotides align to TRBD1. CDR3 length: 15 residues. J gave up 8 bases and V 3 bases, and 6 bases lay outside the gene matches. Germline V gene sequence: CDR1 MNHEY, CDR2 SVGAGI. The CDR3 nucleotides read TGTGCCAGCAGTTATTCGGGGACAGGGGACGAAAAACTGTTTTTT. Translation gives CASSYSGTGDEKLFF.